The 20 T cell receptor beta chains presented below share a single source sample, sequenced in a study of CXCR3-negative and CXCR3-positive naive CD8 T cells. The TRB cDNA libraries were prepared by 5' RACE with UMI labels. From its re-call of the 5' RACE reads, TCRdb lists each CDR3 protein once, without DNA. Found here are around 88,000 distinct CDR3 sequences; the top ten clones hold 0.75% to 0.95%. Study-level results: Against CXCR3-negative naive cells, CXCR3-positive naive cells showed more hydrophobic TRB CDR3s.

Antigens for these TCRs are unknown. The sequenced material came from naive CXCR3+ CD8+ T cells from blood. The sample's subset: CD45RO-CCR7+CD27+CD95- naive CD8+ T cells expressing CXCR3 (TNR3+). The receptors were gathered from a human donor in good health. Some clones in this sample may be carry-over from other donors' samples.

The chain's CDR3 is CASSSDLGRDTEAFF. The rearrangement joins TRBV7-9 to TRBJ1-1; the TRBD1 assignment by TCRdb is unverifiable without DNA. The CDR3 is 15 amino acids. Germline CDR1 SEHNR, CDR2 FQNEAQ (reference sequence).

The chain joins TRBV10-2 to TRBJ2-7. The germline V gene encodes CDR1 WSHSY and CDR2 SAAADI. The length of the CDR3 is 11 residues. The CDR3 loop is CASSGPYEQYF.

The rearrangement links TRBV6-5 to TRBJ2-3; the TCRdb call, TRBD2, lacks DNA for checking. Germline CDR1 and CDR2: MNHEY and SVGAGI. The CDR3 runs to 15 residues. The CDR3 protein is CASSGGASGTDTQYF.

J is TRBJ2-7 and V is TRBV20-1; with no DNA, the TCRdb D assignment of TRBD2 cannot be verified. This CDR3 is 12 amino acids long. Germline V lookup: CDR1 DFQATT, CDR2 SNEGSKA (reference sequence). The CDR3 reads CSANPTSYEQYF.

The J gene is TRBJ2-3, the V gene TRBV20-1; TCRdb selects TRBD2, and the lack of DNA leaves this call unchecked. CDR1 DFQATT and CDR2 SNEGSKA come from the germline V gene (reference sequence). The CDR3 is 13 residues long. The CDR3 spells CSAGASATDTQYF.

V usage is TRBV29-1 and J usage is TRBJ2-2. The CDR3 has 13 amino acids. Germline lookup yields CDR1 SQVTM and CDR2 ANQGSEA. The CDR3 loop is CSVADANTGELFF.

This rearrangement joins TRBV7-8 to TRBJ2-3; lacking DNA, the TRBD2 call made by TCRdb goes unchecked. The CDR3 has 15 amino acids. Germline CDR1 and CDR2: SGHVS and FQNEAQ. CDR3 sequence: CASRLRTSTSDTQYF.

The V gene is TRBV7-3, the J gene TRBJ2-1; checking the TCRdb D call of TRBD2 is not possible without DNA. Germline CDR1 SGHTA, CDR2 FQGTGA. CDR3 size: 15 residues. CDR3 sequence reads: CASAALSLGSNEQFF.

The V and J genes are TRBV13 and TRBJ2-7; the TRBD1 assignment by TCRdb is unverifiable without DNA. The CDR3 loop spans 14 amino acids. Looked up from germline, CDR1 is PRHDT and CDR2 is FYEKMQ (reference sequence). The CDR3 is CASSLDGGPYEQYF. Full variable domain (remainder filled in from reference TRBV13 and TRBJ2-7): AAGVIQSPRHLIKEKRETATLKCYPIPRHDTVYWYQQGPGQDPQFLISFYEKMQSDKGSIPDRFSAQQFSDYHSELNMSSLELGDSALYFCASSLDGGPYEQYFGPGTRLTVT.

The chain recombines TRBV6-5 with TRBJ2-1. Germline loops: CDR1 MNHEY, CDR2 SVGAGI. The CDR3 is 14 residues long. The CDR3 here is CASSLARSYNEQFF.

The chain recombines TRBV29-1 with TRBJ1-2. CDR3 length: 15 amino acids. CDR1 and CDR2 from the germline V gene are SQVTM and ANQGSEA. This chain's CDR3 is CSVEQGQIVNYGYTF.

The V call is TRBV20-1, the J call TRBJ2-1; with no DNA, the TCRdb D assignment of TRBD2 cannot be verified. The germline V gene encodes CDR1 DFQATT and CDR2 SNEGSKA (reference sequence). The CDR3 consists of 16 residues. This CDR3 is CSARAVERGEYNEQFF.

The chain employs TRBV27 and TRBJ1-1. Germline V gene data show CDR1 as MNHEY and CDR2 as SMNVEV (reference sequence). The CDR3 is made up of 14 amino acids. The CDR3 loop reads CASSSLPLNTEAFF.

The CDR3 reads CASSLVRGYNEQFF. The chain joins TRBV7-6 to TRBJ2-1; TCRdb outputs TRBD1, but without DNA this stays unchecked. This CDR3 is built from 14 residues. Looked up from germline, CDR1 is SGHVS and CDR2 is FNYEAQ.

This chain uses TRBV28 with TRBJ2-3; absent DNA, TCRdb's TRBD1 call cannot be checked. CDR3 length: 15 residues. Germline V gene data show CDR1 as MDHEN and CDR2 as SYDVKM. CDR3 in amino acids: CASSYRDSSTDTQYF.

The CDR3 sequence is CASSLPEEGTALLEQYF. The chain employs TRBV7-2 and TRBJ2-7; checking the TCRdb D call of TRBD1 is not possible without DNA. Germline CDR1 and CDR2: SGHTA and FQGNSA. This CDR3 comprises 17 residues.

This chain links TRBV28 with TRBJ2-7. CDR1 MDHEN and CDR2 SYDVKM come from the germline V gene. There are 12 residues in the CDR3. The CDR3 is CASSQGIHEQYF.

The chain carries TRBV28 and TRBJ2-7. This CDR3 is 13 amino acids long. Germline loops: CDR1 MDHEN, CDR2 SYDVKM. The CDR3 sequence is CASSLSAAYEQYF.

The rearrangement joins TRBV20-1 to TRBJ2-7; no DNA is available, so the TRBD1 call from TCRdb remains unchecked. The CDR3 length is 13 residues. Looked up from germline, CDR1 is DFQATT and CDR2 is SNEGSKA (reference sequence). This chain's CDR3 is CSARDSRDYEQYF.

The chain employs TRBV6-2 or TRBV6-3 and TRBJ2-6. The CDR3 totals 14 residues. Germline CDR1 MNHEY, CDR2 SVGEGT. CDR3: CASSYGSGANVLTF.